The 3 T cell receptor beta chains below were found in one sample sequenced in a study of blood T cell repertoires in COVID-19 (dated by TCRdb to between 2020 and 2021). Libraries were built with the immunoSEQ multiplex PCR assay. TCRdb stores this immuneACCESS table with in-frame sequences only. Part of the clones is absent; in the studies checked, under half of the shortfall reflects unresolved V genes, and no reason is known for the rest. This sample gives about 100,000 clones in total; about 90% of them show up just once. The ten largest clones take up approximately 7% of the sample. Sequencing was done on a sample of peripheral blood. The receptor set was obtained from a man aged 25-45 years in a cohort sampled during active COVID-19.

V usage is TRBV4-3 and J usage is TRBJ2-3, with TRBD1 matching over 9 bases. This CDR3 is 16 amino acids long. Trimming at V came to 4 bases and at J to 2 bases, leaving 7 bases not matched to a gene. Germline V gene lookup returns CDR1 LGHNA and CDR2 YSLEER. As DNA, the CDR3 is TGCGCCAGCAGCCTTTACCGGGACAGGGTCACAGATACGCAGTATTTT. Translating gives CASSLYRDRVTDTQYF.

The V and J genes are TRBV28 and TRBJ2-2, with D possibly matching TRBD2 (5 bases). V was trimmed by 7 bases and J by 5 bases, leaving 17 bases between them. Germline assignment: CDR1 MDHEN and CDR2 SYDVKM. This CDR3 has 15 amino acids. The CDR3: CASISPPRGTGELFF. CDR3 DNA sequence: TGTGCCAGCATTTCTCCTCCCCGAGGGACCGGGGAGCTGTTTTTT.

The chain recombines TRBV6-5 with TRBJ2-5; possibly TRBD1 for D (6 bases). The CDR3 runs 14 residues. The germline V and J ends were trimmed by 7 bases and 1 base, with 13 bases remaining between them. CDR1 and CDR2 from the germline V gene are MNHEY and SVGAGI. The DNA of the CDR3 is TGTGCCAGCAATACCGGGACAACCCAAGAGACCCAGTACTTC. Protein product: CASNTGTTQETQYF.